These T cell receptor beta chains were read from a single sample in a study of blood T cell repertoires in COVID-19. Sequenced by immunoSEQ multiplex PCR; TCRdb stores in-frame clones only, minus some. This sample carries approximately 380,000 clones, around 89% of them seen once, and the ten largest clones take about 1.1%. Sequencing was performed on PBMCs or T cells enriched from blood (not recorded which). The origin of the receptors is a woman aged 18-29 years who had recovered from COVID-19. CDR3s include the opening cysteine and the closing phenylalanine or tryptophan. D genes are given only for firm matches. For some rows the clone size is stated as once, few or many, or as a class when expanded; others skip it.

D gene	clone size	J gene	V gene	CDR3 protein
NA	NA	TRBJ2-7	TRBV18	CASSPLGHYYEQYF
NA	NA	TRBJ1-5	TRBV9	CASSGDSREPQHF
TRBD1	NA	TRBJ2-5	TRBV5-1	CASSSDRGVNQETQYF
TRBD1	NA	TRBJ1-5	TRBV6-2/TRBV6-3	CASSDRDSNQPQHF
NA	NA	TRBJ2-1	TRBV3-1/TRBV3-2	CASSQDRSNEQFF
NA	once	TRBJ1-6	TRBV24-1	CATRSGHYNSPLHF
NA	once	TRBJ1-2	TRBV29-1	CSVPINYGYTF
NA	NA	TRBJ2-2	TRBV10-1	CASSNRVTGELFF
NA	NA	TRBJ2-7	TRBV29-1	CSGSGTLPYEQYF
NA	NA	TRBJ1-6	TRBV5-5	CASSLGPARANSPLHF
TRBD1	many	TRBJ1-5	TRBV28	CASSYRGQPQHF
TRBD1	few	TRBJ2-2	TRBV25-1	CASRGQGALTGELFF
NA	NA	TRBJ1-5	TRBV28	CASSLGQFRQPQHF
NA	NA	TRBJ2-7	TRBV4-1	CASSQESGNAQAEQYF
TRBD2	NA	TRBJ2-5	TRBV7-2	CASSSRLARETQYF
TRBD1	NA	TRBJ1-5	TRBV5-1	CASSLDRGQPQHF
NA	NA	TRBJ2-5	TRBV28	CASSSPSEETQYF
NA	NA	TRBJ2-1	TRBV24-1	CATSDATGTSYNEQFF
TRBD2	NA	TRBJ2-3	TRBV7-2	CASSSSGGAGNTQYF
NA	NA	TRBJ1-6	TRBV19	CASSLQGANSPLHF
NA	NA	TRBJ1-2	TRBV6-5	CASSYSGTAYGYTF
NA	NA	TRBJ2-3	TRBV7-9	CASSLLRQYTDTQYF
TRBD2	NA	TRBJ2-3	TRBV7-2	CASSLWPGGSDTQYF
NA	NA	TRBJ1-2	TRBV7-3	CASSPQIEDNARSGYTF
NA	few	TRBJ1-2	TRBV12-3/TRBV12-4	CASSRGGGYTF
TRBD1	NA	TRBJ2-7	TRBV3-1/TRBV3-2	CASSPGTGLYEQYF
TRBD1	once	TRBJ1-1	TRBV6-5	CASSYSADRGMTFF
NA	NA	TRBJ1-1	TRBV6-6	CASRPSGNTEAFF
NA	once	TRBJ2-3	TRBV10-3	CAIGRTGDRTSRTDTQYF
TRBD1	NA	TRBJ1-2	TRBV14	CASSLLGQGADGYTF
TRBD1	once	TRBJ1-1	TRBV3-1/TRBV3-2	CASSRFTGGTEAFF
NA	NA	TRBJ2-3	TRBV5-6	CASSLGAGSTDTQYF
TRBD2	NA	TRBJ2-7	TRBV5-1	CASSLGTSGGAYEQYF
TRBD1	NA	TRBJ2-7	TRBV28	CASRIYRGAAGEQYF
NA	NA	TRBJ1-1	TRBV19	CASSQDKRWTEAFF
TRBD1	NA	TRBJ1-6	TRBV19	CASSSGQNYSPLHF
TRBD2	NA	TRBJ2-7	TRBV29-1	CSVSLGLAGGYEQYF
TRBD1	NA	TRBJ1-2	TRBV5-1	CASSQGQGGLYGYTF
TRBD1	NA	TRBJ2-7	TRBV4-1	CASSQHATGEYEQYF
NA	NA	TRBJ1-3	TRBV9	CASSVDRNSGNTIYF
TRBD1	once	TRBJ1-1	TRBV5-5	CASSLDRGVKAFF
NA	few	TRBJ1-2	TRBV6-5	CASNLYTGANYGYTF
TRBD1	NA	TRBJ2-2	TRBV7-2	CASAPGQVYTGELFF
TRBD2	NA	TRBJ2-3	TRBV5-1	CASSWRTSGGAESDTQYF
TRBD1	NA	TRBJ1-1	TRBV27	CASSNRGLNTEAFF
NA	NA	TRBJ2-3	TRBV5-1	CASSFDKFTDTQYF
TRBD1	NA	TRBJ2-5	TRBV6-5	CASSLRDRGHGTQYF
NA	NA	TRBJ1-2	TRBV13	CASSRTTNYGYTF
NA	NA	TRBJ1-4	TRBV6-1	CASSEGRGFEKLFF
NA	NA	TRBJ1-6	TRBV3-1/TRBV3-2	CASSGGSSYNSPLHF
NA	NA	TRBJ2-3	TRBV27	CASSLGGPRTDTQYF